Listed below are T cell receptor beta chains from one sample, sequenced in a study of beta chain features in type 1 diabetes. Only in-frame clones appear in the TCRdb table, and some are missing; sequencing was by immunoSEQ multiplex PCR. Of about 230,000 clones listed, around 10% are singletons. The sequenced material came from naive CD4+ T cells from blood. Receptors were obtained from a young woman in good health. CDR3s include the opening cysteine and the closing phenylalanine or tryptophan.

v_call: TRBV19
cdr3_aa: CASSSTLVGTDTQYF

v_call: TRBV30
cdr3_aa: CAWSDRGDTEAFF

v_call: TRBV7-2
cdr3_aa: CASSPKRSSSNYEQFF

v_call: TRBV5-4
cdr3_aa: CASSLEGDNQPQHF

v_call: TRBV5-4
cdr3_aa: CASSSQGIDEKLFF

v_call: TRBV4-1
cdr3_aa: CASSQEIPRQGPFHVGELFF

v_call: TRBV9
cdr3_aa: CASSGRDTNTGELFF

v_call: TRBV5-1
cdr3_aa: CASSLGPVDSNQPQHF

v_call: TRBV7-9
cdr3_aa: CASSRGEGTEAFF

v_call: TRBV7-9
cdr3_aa: CASSRGDRETEAFF

v_call: TRBV7-3
cdr3_aa: CASSPDSADTQYF

v_call: TRBV12-5
cdr3_aa: CASGPGTGGYSNQPQHF

v_call: TRBV29-1
cdr3_aa: CSVELLAGGETQYF

v_call: TRBV7-9
cdr3_aa: CASSLAGTGANYGYTF

v_call: TRBV6-1
cdr3_aa: CASSGGHHYGDTQYF

v_call: TRBV4-1
cdr3_aa: CASSLGGVNFPPLHF

v_call: TRBV5-6
cdr3_aa: CASSLRGVTSGNTIYF

v_call: TRBV5-1
cdr3_aa: CASSLASRSPLHF

v_call: TRBV6-1
cdr3_aa: CASSDIRNTEAFF

v_call: TRBV7-3
cdr3_aa: CASSTQGLDSYTQYF

v_call: TRBV7-2
cdr3_aa: CASSFGTSGSYEQYF

v_call: TRBV30
cdr3_aa: CAWSFDRPIGNQPQHF

v_call: TRBV15
cdr3_aa: CATSSSLGGAEGAMYGYTF

v_call: TRBV9
cdr3_aa: CASSSDRGPYNEQFF

v_call: TRBV18
cdr3_aa: CASSPGTGIGYTF

v_call: TRBV7-9
cdr3_aa: CASSLAGEADNEQFF

v_call: TRBV28
cdr3_aa: CASSLSLAGQYEQYF

v_call: TRBV30
cdr3_aa: CAWSVTGVRSPLHF

v_call: TRBV2
cdr3_aa: CASSETLGVHNEQFF

v_call: TRBV18
cdr3_aa: CASSPSGFDGETQYF

v_call: TRBV7-9
cdr3_aa: CASSSGQGLAKNIQYF

v_call: TRBV30
cdr3_aa: CAWSGQGPQHF

v_call: TRBV29-1
cdr3_aa: CSVAAGVGGYTF

v_call: TRBV5-1
cdr3_aa: CASSLSGTVYGYTF

v_call: TRBV27
cdr3_aa: CASRPWTGRDSLGYEQYF

v_call: TRBV5-1
cdr3_aa: CASSLDHGETQYF

v_call: TRBV18
cdr3_aa: CASSPGQGTYEQYF

v_call: TRBV30
cdr3_aa: CAWSPPFIGEPQHF

v_call: TRBV11-2
cdr3_aa: CASSFGAGTGFNTEAFF

v_call: TRBV30
cdr3_aa: CAWSPGIQPQHF

v_call: TRBV29-1
cdr3_aa: CSVPQRLAGITDTQYF

v_call: TRBV5-1
cdr3_aa: CASSRDRTGELFF

v_call: TRBV28
cdr3_aa: CASSLLADTQYF

v_call: TRBV25-1
cdr3_aa: CASTPGGDSGNTIYF

v_call: TRBV11-2
cdr3_aa: CASSLAFSAGKEETQYF

v_call: TRBV7-9
cdr3_aa: CASSLLPGSRSGANVLTF

v_call: TRBV7-9
cdr3_aa: CASSLKVGAGGEQYF

v_call: TRBV28
cdr3_aa: CASRTGQSYEQYF

v_call: TRBV11-2
cdr3_aa: CASSLDPNSYNEQFF

v_call: TRBV6-5
cdr3_aa: CASSLWREGIDEQFF